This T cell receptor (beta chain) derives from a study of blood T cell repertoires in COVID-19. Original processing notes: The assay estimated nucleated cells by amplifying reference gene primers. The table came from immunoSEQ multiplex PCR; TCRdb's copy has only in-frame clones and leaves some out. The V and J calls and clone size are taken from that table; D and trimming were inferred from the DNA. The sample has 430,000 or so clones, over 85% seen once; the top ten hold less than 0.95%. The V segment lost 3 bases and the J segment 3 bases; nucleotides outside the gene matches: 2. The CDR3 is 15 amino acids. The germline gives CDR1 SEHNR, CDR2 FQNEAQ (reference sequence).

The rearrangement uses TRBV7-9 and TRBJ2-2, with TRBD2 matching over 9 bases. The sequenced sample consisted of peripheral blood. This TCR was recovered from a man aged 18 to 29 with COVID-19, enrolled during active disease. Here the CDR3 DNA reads TGTGCCAGCAGCTTTAGCGGGGGTTACACCGGGGAGCTGTTTTTT. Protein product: CASSFSGGYTGELFF.